This entry describes one T cell receptor (beta chain). This entry is derived from a study of blood T cell repertoires in COVID-19. There are 16 residues in the CDR3. The V gene's germline CDR1 is MDHEN and CDR2 SYDVKM. V lost 0 bases and J lost 1; bases outside the gene matches: 5. Data came from immunoSEQ multiplex PCR; TCRdb stores just in-frame clones and leaves some out. The data contain 40,000 to 65,000 clones, around 72% of them singletons. This TCR was recovered from a human donor with active or convalescent COVID-19. The donor label of this sample is uncertain. Sequencing was done on a sample of peripheral blood. This rearrangement joins TRBV28 to TRBJ1-1; 7 bases align to TRBD1. CDR3 coding DNA: TGTGCCAGCAGTTTATGGACGGGACAGAAGAACACTGAAGCTTTCTTT. Translating it yields CASSLWTGQKNTEAFF.